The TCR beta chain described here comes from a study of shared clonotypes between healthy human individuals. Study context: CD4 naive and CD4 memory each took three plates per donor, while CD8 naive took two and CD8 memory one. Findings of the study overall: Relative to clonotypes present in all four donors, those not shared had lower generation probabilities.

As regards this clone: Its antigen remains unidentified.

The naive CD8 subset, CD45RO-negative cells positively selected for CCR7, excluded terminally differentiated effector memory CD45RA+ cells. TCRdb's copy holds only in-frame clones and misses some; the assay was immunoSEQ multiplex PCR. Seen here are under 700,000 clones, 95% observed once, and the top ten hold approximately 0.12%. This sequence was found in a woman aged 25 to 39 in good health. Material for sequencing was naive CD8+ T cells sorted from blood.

The CDR3 loop is CASSSFGTEAFF. CDR3 DNA sequence: TGTGCCAGCAGCTCCTTTGGCACTGAAGCTTTCTTT. This chain joins TRBV13 and TRBJ1-1, with D hard to call. Per the germline V gene, CDR1 is PRHDT and CDR2 is FYEKMQ (reference sequence). This CDR3 has 12 amino acids. With 4 bases removed from V and 4 bases from J, the gap between germline ends came to 7 bases.